The rows below give T cell receptor beta chains drawn from one sample of a study of PD-1 blockade in classical Hodgkin lymphoma. Sequencing was performed with immunoSEQ multiplex PCR; in TCRdb, only in-frame clones are kept and a portion is missing. The table includes roughly 140,000 clones, around four fifths detected once. The sequenced sample was peripheral blood mononuclear cells (PBMCs), obtained before the second cycle of nivolumab. The receptors were gathered from a human donor with classical Hodgkin lymphoma. The CDR3 runs from the conserved cysteine through the conserved F or W. Each record gives: V gene, D gene, J gene, clone size, CDR3 protein, CDR3 DNA. The D gene is left open where the match is weak. Expanded clones get a size class; other rows say once, few or many, or leave the size out.

>TRBV27|.|TRBJ2-3|.
CASSFLGEEGRDTQYF
TGTGCCAGCAGTTTTTTGGGGGAGGAAGGTAGAGATACGCAGTATTTT
>TRBV2|TRBD2|TRBJ2-3|.
CASSPQGLARPYF
TGTGCCAGCAGTCCACAGGGACTAGCCCGTCCGTATTTT
>TRBV4-1|TRBD1|TRBJ1-2|.
CASSQVGQGALAIGYTF
TGCGCCAGCAGCCAAGTAGGACAGGGAGCCCTCGCGATAGGCTACACCTTC
>TRBV7-2|TRBD2|TRBJ2-1|.
CASRRTSGRVYNEQFF
TGTGCCAGCAGGAGAACTAGCGGGAGGGTATACAATGAGCAGTTCTTC
>TRBV18|.|TRBJ1-1|few
CASSQAQSNTEAFF
TGTGCCAGCTCACAGGCCCAGAGTAACACTGAAGCTTTCTTT
>TRBV28|TRBD2|TRBJ2-2|once
CASSLLPLAEAGGELFF
TGTGCCAGCAGTTTACTCCCGCTAGCGGAGGCTGGCGGGGAGCTGTTTTTT
>TRBV5-4|.|TRBJ2-1|.
CASSLGAGRSYNEQFF
TGTGCCAGCAGCTTGGGTGCGGGACGCTCCTACAATGAGCAGTTCTTC
>TRBV6-5|TRBD1|TRBJ1-5|many
CASSPTGGWQPQHF
TGTGCCAGCAGTCCGACAGGGGGGTGGCAGCCCCAGCATTTT
>TRBV19|.|TRBJ2-5|.
CASSISQGETQYF
TGTGCCAGTAGTATAAGTCAGGGAGAGACCCAGTACTTC
>TRBV5-1|.|TRBJ1-1|.
CASTGDGNTEAFF
TGCGCCAGCACGGGGGACGGAAACACTGAAGCTTTCTTT
>TRBV6-6|.|TRBJ2-4|.
CASSYGAGATKNIQYF
TGTGCCAGCAGTTACGGGGCGGGGGCGACCAAAAACATTCAGTACTTC
>TRBV10-3|TRBD2|TRBJ2-1|.
CAIILTGLAGGNEQFF
TGTGCCATCATACTCACGGGACTAGCGGGAGGTAATGAGCAGTTCTTC
>TRBV6-5|.|TRBJ1-1|.
CASSRDLNTEAFF
TGTGCCAGCAGTCGTGACCTGAACACTGAAGCTTTCTTT
>TRBV10-3|TRBD1|TRBJ2-3|.
CAISDPGQGRSDTQYF
TGTGCCATCAGTGATCCGGGACAGGGTAGGTCAGATACGCAGTATTTT
>TRBV28|TRBD1|TRBJ2-7|.
CASRPPGQMPGEQYF
TGTGCCAGCAGGCCCCCGGGACAGATGCCTGGCGAGCAGTACTTC
>TRBV4-1|.|TRBJ2-5|.
CASQRYSAVQETQYF
TGCGCCAGCCAAAGGTATTCGGCAGTCCAAGAGACCCAGTACTTC
>TRBV4-1|.|TRBJ2-5|once
CASSPQPLETQYF
TGCGCCAGCAGCCCCCAGCCCTTAGAGACCCAGTACTTC
>TRBV7-9|.|TRBJ2-1|once
CASSLVFGFTANEQFF
TGTGCCAGCAGCTTAGTATTCGGTTTCACAGCCAATGAGCAGTTCTTC
>TRBV4-2|TRBD2|TRBJ2-1|.
CASSSGLAVLYNEQFF
TGTGCCAGCAGCTCTGGACTAGCGGTCCTTTACAATGAGCAGTTCTTC
>TRBV10-3|.|TRBJ2-1|.
CAISDWGEQFF
TGTGCCATCAGTGACTGGGGGGAGCAGTTCTTC
>TRBV19|.|TRBJ1-2|.
CASEALTGAYGYTF
TGTGCCAGTGAGGCTTTAACTGGGGCCTATGGCTACACCTTC
>TRBV5-8|TRBD1|TRBJ1-3|few
CASSPQGASDTIYF
TGTGCCAGCAGCCCTCAGGGGGCGAGTGACACCATATATTTT
>TRBV4-2|TRBD1|TRBJ1-3|.
CASSQERRGDGNTIYF
TGTGCCAGCAGCCAAGAGCGCAGGGGGGATGGAAACACCATATATTTT
>TRBV5-1|TRBD2|TRBJ2-1|.
CASSLVVAGGYNEQFF
TGCGCCAGCAGCTTGGTCGTTGCGGGAGGCTACAATGAGCAGTTCTTC
>TRBV5-1|TRBD2|TRBJ2-3|.
CASSPWTSGGVETDTQYF
TGCGCCAGCAGCCCATGGACTAGCGGGGGGGTGGAAACAGATACGCAGTATTTT
>TRBV11-3|.|TRBJ2-5|.
CASSLGLDAKETQYF
TGTGCCAGCAGCTTAGGACTAGACGCGAAAGAGACCCAGTACTTC
>TRBV11-2|.|TRBJ2-2|few
CASSPQTPRGTGELFF
TGTGCCAGCAGCCCACAGACTCCTCGCGGCACCGGGGAGCTGTTTTTT
>TRBV4-1|.|TRBJ1-5|.
CASSRGVTQPQHF
TGCGCCAGCAGCCGTGGGGTGACTCAGCCCCAGCATTTT
>TRBV18|TRBD1|TRBJ1-2|.
CASSKGAPDGYTF
TGTGCCAGCTCCAAGGGGGCGCCCGATGGCTACACCTTC
>TRBV6-1|TRBD1|TRBJ1-1|.
CASSAQGDTEAFF
TGTGCCAGCAGTGCCCAGGGGGACACTGAAGCTTTCTTT
>TRBV18|TRBD1|TRBJ1-2|.
CASSPLPGQGTGYTF
TGTGCCAGCTCACCACTCCCGGGACAGGGAACTGGCTACACCTTC
>TRBV19|.|TRBJ2-5|few
CASGPRRQETQYF
TGTGCCAGTGGGCCCCGGCGGCAAGAGACCCAGTACTTC
>TRBV7-2|TRBD2|TRBJ2-5|.
CASSLSGLAGQETQYF
TGTGCCAGCAGCTTATCGGGACTAGCGGGACAAGAGACCCAGTACTTC
>TRBV6-6|.|TRBJ2-7|.
CASSYLPAGRGEQYF
TGTGCCAGCAGCTACCTCCCAGCCGGGAGAGGGGAGCAGTACTTC
>TRBV18|.|TRBJ1-2|.
CASSPDLQGTYGYTF
TGTGCCAGCTCACCAGACTTACAGGGAACCTATGGCTACACCTTC
>TRBV12-5|.|TRBJ1-5|.
CAARGDSNQPQHF
TGTGCTGCCCGGGGTGATAGCAATCAGCCCCAGCATTTT
>TRBV30|.|TRBJ1-3|.
CAWSARNTIYF
TGTGCCTGGAGTGCCAGGAACACCATATATTTT
>TRBV30|.|TRBJ2-5|.
CAWSPGSPSTQYF
TGTGCCTGGAGTCCAGGGAGCCCGTCGACCCAGTACTTC
>TRBV28|TRBD1|TRBJ1-2|.
CASSLYRTGDPYGYTF
TGTGCCAGCAGTTTATATAGGACAGGGGACCCCTATGGCTACACCTTC
>TRBV19|.|TRBJ1-2|.
CASSMSIYGYTF
TGTGCCAGTAGTATGTCGATCTATGGCTACACCTTC
>TRBV30|.|TRBJ2-5|.
CAWSRQAQETQYF
TGTGCCTGGAGTCGGCAGGCCCAAGAGACCCAGTACTTC
>TRBV19|.|TRBJ2-2|few
CASSIAGVTGELFF
TGTGCCAGTAGTATAGCCGGGGTCACCGGGGAGCTGTTTTTT
>TRBV28|TRBD2|TRBJ2-7|.
CASSSPLTSGSSYEQYF
TGTGCCAGCAGTTCCCCACTCACTAGCGGGTCTTCCTACGAGCAGTACTTC
>TRBV2|.|TRBJ2-3|.
CASSVLGAFTDTQYF
TGTGCCAGCAGTGTGTTGGGGGCCTTCACAGATACGCAGTATTTT
>TRBV5-1|TRBD2|TRBJ2-1|.
CASSLPSGGSYNEQFF
TGCGCCAGCAGCTTGCCTAGCGGGGGCTCCTACAATGAGCAGTTCTTC
>TRBV2|.|TRBJ2-3|.
CASSPTGRGGDTQYF
TGTGCCAGCAGTCCTACAGGCCGTGGGGGGGATACGCAGTATTTT
>TRBV6-5|.|TRBJ1-1|.
CASSYSKGGTEAFF
TGTGCCAGCAGTTACTCGAAGGGCGGCACTGAAGCTTTCTTT
>TRBV25-1|.|TRBJ2-7|few
CASSLVGRHYEQYF
TGTGCCAGCAGCTTGGTGGGACGGCACTACGAGCAGTACTTC
>TRBV10-3|.|TRBJ1-2|.
CASSEQGLGTANYGYTF
TGTGCCAGCAGTGAACAAGGCTTGGGGACGGCTAACTATGGCTACACCTTC
>TRBV18|TRBD1|TRBJ1-3|.
CASSPPSGGGSSGNTIYF
TGTGCCAGCTCACCACCGTCAGGGGGGGGAAGCTCTGGAAACACCATATATTTT
>TRBV5-5|.|TRBJ2-7|.
CASSQDWRYSYEQYF
TGCGCCAGCAGCCAAGATTGGAGGTACTCCTACGAGCAGTACTTC
>TRBV19|.|TRBJ1-2|.
CASQGGSSYYGYTF
TGTGCCAGCCAAGGTGGATCCTCGTACTATGGCTACACCTTC
>TRBV28|TRBD2|TRBJ2-1|.
CASLLAGGIYNEQFF
TGTGCCAGCCTTCTAGCGGGAGGGATCTACAATGAGCAGTTCTTC
>TRBV4-3|.|TRBJ2-2|.
CASSQEGGYTGELFF
TGCGCCAGCAGCCAAGAAGGGGGGTACACCGGGGAGCTGTTTTTT
>TRBV28|TRBD2|TRBJ2-3|.
CASSSPGLAGGTDTQYF
TGTGCCAGCAGTTCCCCCGGACTAGCGGGAGGGACAGATACGCAGTATTTT
>TRBV5-4|TRBD1|TRBJ2-6|few
CASSWGQSSGANVLTF
TGTGCCAGCAGCTGGGGACAGTCCTCTGGGGCCAACGTCCTGACTTTC
>TRBV7-2|.|TRBJ2-3|.
CASSLEPPTDTQYF
TGTGCCAGCAGCTTAGAACCGCCTACAGATACGCAGTATTTT